This T cell receptor beta chain stems from a study of CD8 T cells in ankylosing spondylitis. General study results and limits: A TCR beta motif of 7 to 9 highly homologous variants seemed to mark ankylosing spondylitis blood. Past research had described some motif variants in reactive arthritis synovial fluid and blood.

A few counts support this clonotype. Its antigen is unidentified. Trimming removed 8 bases from V and 5 bases from J; junction bases left unmatched: 0. The CDR3 covers 12 residues. Construction of TCR beta libraries was performed using quantitative 5'-RACE with molecular barcodes. TCRdb re-called the 5' RACE reads with MiXCR, one entry per CDR3 protein. The table lists around 440,000 distinct CDR3 sequences, approximately 17% of them singletons. The TCR sequence derives from a male donor with ankylosing spondylitis. Sequenced: blood, either unsorted or a sorted T cell fraction (not recorded which). The rearrangement links TRBV12-3 or TRBV12-4 to TRBJ2-2, with 9 bases matching TRBD1. The CDR3 DNA follows: TGTGCCAGCGGACAGGGGACCGGGGAGCTGTTTTTT. This encodes CASGQGTGELFF.